A selection of T cell receptor beta chains follows, all from one sample in a study of blood T cells in healthy people across ages. TCRdb redid the calling of the 5' RACE reads with MiXCR, one entry per CDR3 protein. The sample lists 870,000 or so distinct CDR3 sequences, under 35% occurring once. Sequencing was carried out using blood. These receptors came from a woman older than 75 in good health. Each CDR3 is given with its conserved first and last residue. The D gene is left open where the match is weak.

>TRBJ2-7|.|TRBV28
CASSLYPVTYEQYF
>TRBJ2-1|.|TRBV6-5
CASSYSEALNHNEQFF
>TRBJ2-3|.|TRBV7-2
CASSLGLSGTDTQYF
>TRBJ2-1|.|TRBV21-1
CASKTGRRKDSYNEQFF
>TRBJ2-1|TRBD1|TRBV9
CASSARQGRLGYNEQFF
>TRBJ1-2|.|TRBV6-2/TRBV6-3
CASTAVGVTTNYGYTF
>.|.|TRBV20-1
CSAVGALDSPYNEQYF
>TRBJ2-7|.|TRBV5-1
CASSLVGEGYEQYF
>TRBJ2-3|.|TRBV20-1
CSLLVPRRTDTQYF
>TRBJ1-5|.|TRBV7-2
CASSITGIQPQHF
>TRBJ1-2|TRBD1|TRBV30
CAWSLNRGNYGYTF
>TRBJ1-1|TRBD1|TRBV11-2
CASSFQGGGMNTEAFF
>TRBJ2-5|.|TRBV7-8
CASSLERGRQETQYF
>TRBJ2-7|.|TRBV5-1
CASSLGGAPASEQYF
>TRBJ1-2|.|TRBV12-3/TRBV12-4
CASTSGTLANYGYTF
>TRBJ1-1|TRBD1|TRBV5-1
CASSRGQFTEAFF
>TRBJ2-7|.|TRBV5-1
CASSLEAGAYEQYF
>TRBJ1-2|TRBD1|TRBV7-2
CASSLVRQGRRYGYTF
>TRBJ2-6|TRBD2|TRBV5-1
CASSAQTSGGAGANVLTF
>TRBJ1-1|.|TRBV3-1
CASSQGVNTEAFF
>TRBJ1-2|TRBD1|TRBV27
CASSLLGQGQGYTF
>TRBJ2-3|.|TRBV10-1
CASSDGQLNGDTQYF